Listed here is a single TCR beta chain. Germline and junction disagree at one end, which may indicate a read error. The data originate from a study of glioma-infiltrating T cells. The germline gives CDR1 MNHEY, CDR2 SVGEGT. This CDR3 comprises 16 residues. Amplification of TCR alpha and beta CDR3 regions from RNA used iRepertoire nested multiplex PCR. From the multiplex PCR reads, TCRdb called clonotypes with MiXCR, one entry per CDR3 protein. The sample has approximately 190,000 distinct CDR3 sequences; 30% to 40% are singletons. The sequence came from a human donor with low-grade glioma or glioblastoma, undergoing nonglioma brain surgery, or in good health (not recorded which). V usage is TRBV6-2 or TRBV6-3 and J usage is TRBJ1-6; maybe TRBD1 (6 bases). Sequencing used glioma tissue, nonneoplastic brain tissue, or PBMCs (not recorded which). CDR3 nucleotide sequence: TGTGTCAGCACCTATACGTTCGGGGGGCCGGATTCACCCCTCCACTTT. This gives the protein CVSTYTFGGPDSPLHF.